The 28 T cell receptor beta chains reported below all come from one sample, sequenced in a study of OX40 agonist ivuxolimab in advanced cancers. Clones were read by immunoSEQ multiplex PCR, and TCRdb kept only the in-frame ones, dropping some. Of about 22,000 clones listed, roughly nine tenths are singletons. The sample in question was CD4+ or CD8+ T cells sorted from blood, obtained in a trial of the OX40 agonist ivuxolimab. These receptors all come from an adult with an advanced solid tumor such as melanoma, head and neck, liver or kidney cancer.

This chain connects TRBV7-6 to TRBJ2-2; D is possibly TRBD2 (6 bases). Germline assignment: CDR1 SGHVS and CDR2 FNYEAQ. V was trimmed by 4 bases and J by 5 bases, leaving 17 bases between them. The CDR3 extends over 16 amino acids. CDR3 DNA sequence: TGTGCCAGCAGCTCGGGTGCCAGCGGGCAGACCGGGGAGCTGTTTTTT. Its protein is CASSSGASGQTGELFF.

V is TRBV11-2 and J is TRBJ2-7; unclear D gene. This CDR3 contains 13 residues. Germline V lookup: CDR1 SGHAT, CDR2 FQNNGV. Trimming cost V 5 bases and J 0 bases, with 8 bases left between them. The CDR3 sequence: CASSLSSSYEQYF. CDR3 sequence (DNA): TGTGCCAGCAGCCTATCAAGCTCCTACGAGCAGTACTTC.

This clone came up a few times. This rearrangement joins TRBV11-3 to TRBJ1-3; D is unclear. This CDR3 has 15 residues. V lost 3 bases to trimming and J lost 4 bases, with 13 bases between them. CDR1 and CDR2 (germline): SGHNT, YENEEA. The CDR3 sequence is CASSLSGGYGNTIYF. CDR3 nucleotides: TGTGCCAGCAGCTTGAGCGGCGGGTACGGAAACACCATATATTTT.

This clone was seen only once. The gene calls are TRBV7-9 and TRBJ1-5; tentatively, D is TRBD1 (6 bases). V lost 5 bases to trimming and J lost 13 bases, with 12 bases between them. Germline V lookup: CDR1 SEHNR, CDR2 FQNEAQ (reference sequence). The CDR3 extends over 11 amino acids. CDR3 residues: CASSGGRAQHF. Written as DNA, the CDR3 is TGTGCCAGCAGCGGGGGGCGGGCTCAGCATTTT.

This sequence joins TRBV4-1 and TRBJ1-1, with D tentatively TRBD1 (5 bases). CDR3 length: 14 residues. Germline V lookup: CDR1 MGHRA, CDR2 YSYEKL. Trimming shortened V by 3 bases and J by 0 bases, and 8 bases separated the two germline ends. The CDR3 here is CASSQGTVNTEAFF. The CDR3 DNA reads TGCGCCAGCAGCCAGGGGACGGTGAACACTGAAGCTTTCTTT.

In this sample, this clone turned up once. The J gene is TRBJ2-1, the V gene TRBV15; 14 nucleotides line up with TRBD2. This CDR3 region has 15 residues. The V gene's germline CDR1 is LNHNV and CDR2 YYDKDF (reference sequence). The ends lost 3 bases at V and 8 bases at J; junction bases unmatched: 3. CDR3 nucleotides: TGTGCCACCAGCAGTGGACTAGCGGGAGGCGATGAGCAGTTCTTC. Translated: CATSSGLAGGDEQFF. The full variable domain, completed using reference TRBV15 and TRBJ2-1, is DAMVIQNPRYQVTQFGKPVTLSCSQTLNHNVMYWYQQKSSQAPKLLFHYYDKDFNNEADTPDNFQSRRPNTSFCFLDIRSPGLGDTAMYLCATSSGLAGGDEQFFGPGTRLTVL.

The chain's CDR3 is CASTIAGTVNQPQHF. In DNA form, the CDR3 reads TGTGCCAGCACTATTGCCGGGACAGTAAATCAGCCCCAGCATTTT. The gene calls are TRBV7-8 and TRBJ1-5; 7 nucleotides match TRBD1. This CDR3 is built from 15 residues. Trimming removed 7 bases from V and 4 bases from J; junction bases left unmatched: 10. Germline CDR1 SGHVS, CDR2 FQNEAQ.

The chain carries TRBV7-6 and TRBJ2-3; D is unclear. CDR1 is SGHVS and CDR2 is FNYEAQ in the germline V gene. V shed 2 bases and J shed 2 bases, with 5 bases lying between them. CDR3 length equals 13 residues. Written as DNA, the CDR3 is TGTGCCAGCAGCTTACGCCCCACAGATACGCAGTATTTT. Translating gives CASSLRPTDTQYF.

The chain has TRBV11-2 and TRBJ1-5; D is undetermined. This CDR3 contains 13 residues. Germline CDR1 SGHAT, CDR2 FQNNGV. Trimming pared 0 bases from V and 6 bases from J, leaving 6 bases between. The CDR3 here is CASSLDLFQPQHF. Written as DNA, the CDR3 is TGTGCCAGCAGCTTAGATCTCTTTCAGCCCCAGCATTTT.

V gene TRBV7-6 combines with J gene TRBJ2-1; TRBD1 matches 7 bases. Germline V gives CDR1 SGHVS, CDR2 FNYEAQ. The trim removed 2 bases at V and 1 base at J, leaving 14 bases unmatched. The CDR3 has 19 amino acids. The CDR3 DNA is TGTGCCAGCAGCTTAAGGGGGCCCAGCGTTTCCTATTCCTACAATGAGCAGTTCTTC. As protein: CASSLRGPSVSYSYNEQFF.

The rearrangement uses TRBV6-4 and TRBJ1-1, with a tentative D call TRBD1 (5 bases). This CDR3 contains 9 residues. V lost 6 bases and J 11 bases, leaving 7 bases between the germline ends. Germline assignment: CDR1 MRHNA and CDR2 SNTAGT. The CDR3 loop reads CASRHRAFF. For the CDR3, the DNA is TGTGCCAGCAGACACAGGGCTTTCTTT.

The sample holds a few counts of this clone. The J gene is TRBJ2-7, the V gene TRBV11-2, with D perhaps given as TRBD1 or TRBD2 (6 bases each). This CDR3 region has 17 residues. Germline values: CDR1 SGHAT, CDR2 FQNNGV. Trimming removed 5 bases from V and 2 bases from J, with 22 bases in between. CDR3 bases: TGTGCCAGCAGCGCTAATGCACGCTCTAGGGGGGCCTACGAGCAGTACTTC. It yields the protein CASSANARSRGAYEQYF.

The chain uses TRBV7-2 and TRBJ2-7; D not certain. The ends were cut back, 8 bases at V and 3 bases at J, with 17 bases in the middle. Per germline, CDR1 SGHTA and CDR2 FQGNSA. This CDR3 has 14 residues. The CDR3 DNA reads as TGTGCCAGCGCCCTAGGGTACTACTACTACGAGCAGTACTTC. Amino acids: CASALGYYYYEQYF. The full variable domain, in which reference TRBV7-2 and TRBJ2-7 provide the parts outside the CDR3, is GAGVSQSPSNKVTEKGKDVELRCDPISGHTALYWYRQSLGQGLEFLIYFQGNSAPDKSGLPSDRFSAERTGGSVSTLTIQRTQQEDSAVYLCASALGYYYYEQYFGPGTRLTVT.

The chain joins TRBV9 to TRBJ2-1; D ambiguous. The CDR3 contains 12 residues. Germline V gene data show CDR1 as SGDLS and CDR2 as YYNGEE. With 0 bases removed from V and 8 bases from J, the gap between germline ends came to 6 bases. CDR3 loop: CASSVEQDEQFF. CDR3 DNA: TGTGCCAGCAGCGTAGAGCAAGATGAGCAGTTCTTC.

Only one count was recorded for this clone. The rearrangement links TRBV5-4 to TRBJ2-7; D is ambiguous. Per germline, CDR1 SGHNT and CDR2 YYREEE (reference sequence). V dropped 2 bases and J dropped 0 bases, with 9 bases sitting between them. There are 14 residues in the CDR3. Here the CDR3 DNA reads TGTGCCAGCAGCTTAGCACAGAACTCCTACGAGCAGTACTTC. It encodes CASSLAQNSYEQYF.

The rearrangement uses TRBV19 and TRBJ1-5, with 7 positions matching TRBD1. This CDR3 is 14 amino acids long. The germline V gene has CDR1 LNHDA and CDR2 SQIVND (reference sequence). The V gene end was trimmed by 3 bases and the J gene end by 5 bases; junction bases not matched to a gene: 4. In nucleotides, the CDR3 is TGTGCCAGTAGTATGACAGGGTTACATCAGCCCCAGCATTTT. This translates into CASSMTGLHQPQHF.

The V and J genes are TRBV5-6 and TRBJ2-3, with D hard to call. The CDR3 totals 15 residues. The germline V and J ends were trimmed by 2 bases and 0 bases, with 10 bases remaining between them. Germline values: CDR1 SGHDT, CDR2 YYEEEE. CDR3 coding DNA: TGTGCCAGCAGCTTTTGGGCTACTAGCACAGATACGCAGTATTTT. The encoded protein is CASSFWATSTDTQYF.

The chain employs TRBV7-7 and TRBJ2-6; unclear D gene. CDR1 SSHAT and CDR2 FNYEAQ come from the germline V gene (reference sequence). The CDR3 sequence is 16 residues long. Trimming cost V 5 bases and J 5 bases, with 16 bases left between them. Here the CDR3 reads CASSAVPQSRANVLTF. CDR3 in DNA: TGTGCCAGCAGCGCCGTGCCACAAAGTCGGGCCAACGTCCTGACTTTC. The full variable domain, its missing parts supplied by reference TRBV7-7 and TRBJ2-6, is GAGVSQSPRYKVTKRGQDVTLRCDPISSHATLYWYQQALGQGPEFLTYFNYEAQPDKSGLPSDRFSAERPEGSISTLTIQRTEQRDSAMYRCASSAVPQSRANVLTFGAGSRLTVL.

This clone was picked up one time. The rearrangement joins TRBV5-4 to TRBJ2-7; 8 nucleotides line up with TRBD1. Unmatched junction bases numbered 7, after V lost 2 bases and J lost 6 bases. Germline V gene data show CDR1 as SGHNT and CDR2 as YYREEE (reference sequence). This CDR3 region has 14 residues. CDR3 in DNA: TGTGCCAGCAGCTTTGGGACAGGATCTTTCGAGCAGTACTTC. This encodes CASSFGTGSFEQYF. Based on the CDR3 plus reference TRBV5-4 and TRBJ2-7, the full variable domain is ETGVTQSPTHLIKTRGQQVTLRCSSQSGHNTVSWYQQALGQGPQFIFQYYREEENGRGNFPPRFSGLQFPNYSSELNVNALELDDSALYLCASSFGTGSFEQYFGPGTRLTVT.

The gene calls are TRBV2 and TRBJ1-2, with TRBD1 identical over 8 bases. Unmatched junction bases numbered 8, after V lost 5 bases and J lost 6 bases. The CDR3 has 14 amino acids. Per the germline V gene, CDR1 is SNHLY and CDR2 is FYNNEI. The CDR3 spells CASSSTGTGDGYTF. The CDR3 bases are TGTGCCAGCAGTTCAACCGGGACAGGAGATGGCTACACCTTC.

This chain connects TRBV4-1 to TRBJ2-1, with 9 bases that match TRBD2. Losses at the gene ends were 1 base for V and 8 bases for J; bases not matched to a gene: 9. The germline CDR1 and CDR2 sequences are MGHRA and YSYEKL. The CDR3 has 16 residues. The CDR3 sequence: CASSQVASGIKDEQFF. The CDR3 region has the DNA TGCGCCAGCAGCCAAGTGGCTAGCGGGATTAAGGATGAGCAGTTCTTC.

The genes are TRBV19 and TRBJ2-7; D not resolved. The V gene's germline CDR1 is LNHDA and CDR2 SQIVND (reference sequence). V lost 3 bases to trimming and J lost 7 bases, with 19 bases between them. This CDR3 is built from 15 residues. CDR3 sequence: CASSIGDDVASEQYF. In nucleotides, the CDR3 is TGTGCCAGTAGTATCGGAGATGATGTAGCAAGTGAGCAGTACTTC. Variable domain in full (rest from reference TRBV19 and TRBJ2-7): DGGITQSPKYLFRKEGQNVTLSCEQNLNHDAMYWYRQDPGQGLRLIYYSQIVNDFQKGDIAEGYSVSREKKESFPLTVTSAQKNPTAFYLCASSIGDDVASEQYFGPGTRLTVT.

The genes are TRBV4-1 and TRBJ2-1, with a tentative D call TRBD2 (6 bases). The germline CDR1 and CDR2 sequences are MGHRA and YSYEKL. CDR3 length: 15 amino acids. V shed 1 base and J shed 8 bases, with 15 bases lying between them. Here the CDR3 DNA reads TGCGCCAGCAGCCAAGTCGGGGGAGGTGGGTATGAGCAGTTCTTC. Its protein product is CASSQVGGGGYEQFF.

The rearrangement uses TRBV27 and TRBJ1-4, with 9 bases identical to TRBD1. From germline, CDR1 is MNHEY and CDR2 SMNVEV (reference sequence). V trimming: 5 bases; J trimming: 5 bases; junction bases outside the gene matches: 9. The CDR3 has 16 amino acids. Written as DNA, the CDR3 is TGTGCCAGCAGTCCCCGAGGGACAGGGAGGAATGAAAAACTGTTTTTT. Translation gives CASSPRGTGRNEKLFF. Full variable domain (outside the CDR3, taken from reference TRBV27 and TRBJ1-4): EAQVTQNPRYLITVTGKKLTVTCSQNMNHEYMSWYRQDPGLGLRQIYYSMNVEVTDKGDVPEGYKVSRKEKRNFPLILESPSPNQTSLYFCASSPRGTGRNEKLFFGSGTQLSVL.

In regard to this clone: The junction departs from the called germline gene at one end, perhaps through a read error. The chain has TRBV5-8 and TRBJ2-1; perhaps TRBD2 as D (6 bases). The V gene's germline CDR1 is SGHTS and CDR2 YDEGEE. CDR3 length equals 14 residues. In DNA, the CDR3 is TGTGCCAGCAGTCCCGGCGGGACTTACAATAAGCAGTTCTTC. It specifies CASSPGGTYNKQFF.

V gene TRBV27 combines with J gene TRBJ2-5; D may correspond to TRBD1 or TRBD2 (6 bases each). V was pared by 1 base and J by 4 bases, with 13 bases between. The length of the CDR3 is 15 residues. CDR1 is MNHEY and CDR2 is SMNVEV in the germline V gene (reference sequence). This CDR3 reads CASSLYPGAGETQYF. As DNA, the CDR3 is TGTGCCAGCAGTTTATACCCGGGGGCGGGAGAGACCCAGTACTTC.

The genes are TRBV28 and TRBJ1-5; D is undetermined. CDR1 and CDR2 (germline): MDHEN, SYDVKM. V dropped 3 bases and J dropped 0 bases, with 12 bases sitting between them. The CDR3 consists of 16 residues. CDR3 sequence reads: CASSFQVSYSNQPQHF. The CDR3 DNA reads TGTGCCAGCAGTTTTCAGGTCTCATATAGCAATCAGCCCCAGCATTTT.

CDR3 coding DNA: TGCAGCGTTGAAGGGGTGGGCTTCACAGATACGCAGTATTTT. Protein: CSVEGVGFTDTQYF. V and J are TRBV29-1 and TRBJ2-3; unclear D gene. Trimming took off 1 base at V and 2 bases at J, with 10 bases between the two ends. CDR3 length: 14 residues. The germline gives CDR1 SQVTM, CDR2 ANQGSEA.